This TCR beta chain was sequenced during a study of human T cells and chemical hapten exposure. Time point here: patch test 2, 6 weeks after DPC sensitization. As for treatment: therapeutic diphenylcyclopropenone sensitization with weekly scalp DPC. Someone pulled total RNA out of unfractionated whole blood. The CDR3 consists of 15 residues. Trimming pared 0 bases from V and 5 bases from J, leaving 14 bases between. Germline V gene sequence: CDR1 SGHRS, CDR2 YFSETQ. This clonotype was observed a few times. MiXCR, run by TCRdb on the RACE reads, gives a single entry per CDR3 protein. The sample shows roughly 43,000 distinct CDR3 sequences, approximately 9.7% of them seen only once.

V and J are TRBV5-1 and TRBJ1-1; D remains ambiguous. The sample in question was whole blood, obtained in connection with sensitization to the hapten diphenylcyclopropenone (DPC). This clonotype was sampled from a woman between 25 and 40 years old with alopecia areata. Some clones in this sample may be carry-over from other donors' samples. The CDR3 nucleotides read TGCGCCAGCAGCTTGGCCTCTGGGTGGTTAACTGAAGCTTTCTTT. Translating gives CASSLASGWLTEAFF.